This T cell receptor (beta chain) was sequenced for a study of T cell clones after liver transplantation. The study's findings and limits: A larger donor-reactive than third-party decline suggested partial antigen-specific deletion.

A remark on this clone: The antigen remains undetermined.

The assay was immunoSEQ multiplex PCR, and TCRdb's table has in-frame clones only and misses some. The sample lists 53,000 or so clones, approximately 88% seen once, with about 8.5% in the top ten. The CDR3 is 19 amino acids. V usage is TRBV21-1 and J usage is TRBJ1-3; the table's D call, TRBD1, was not checked against the DNA. TRBV21-1 is designated a pseudogene. This sample comprised CD4+ T cells from blood, obtained before liver transplant. The sequence was obtained from a human donor who received a liver transplant. The CDR3 loop is CASSKEGRSGQSSGNTIYF. Here the CDR3 DNA reads TGTGCCAGCAGCAAAGAGGGTAGAAGCGGACAGAGCTCTGGAAACACCATATATTTT.